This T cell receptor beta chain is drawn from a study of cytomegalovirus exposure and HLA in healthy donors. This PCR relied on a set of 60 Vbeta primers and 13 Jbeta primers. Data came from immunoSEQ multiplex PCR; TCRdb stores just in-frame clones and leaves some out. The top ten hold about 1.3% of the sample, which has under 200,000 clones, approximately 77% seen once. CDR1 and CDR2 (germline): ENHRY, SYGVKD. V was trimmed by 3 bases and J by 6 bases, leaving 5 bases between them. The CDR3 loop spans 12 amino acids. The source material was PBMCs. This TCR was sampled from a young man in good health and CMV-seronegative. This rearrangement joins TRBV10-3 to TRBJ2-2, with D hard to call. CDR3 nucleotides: TGTGCCATCAGTGAACTACCCGGGGAGCTGTTTTTT. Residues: CAISELPGELFF.